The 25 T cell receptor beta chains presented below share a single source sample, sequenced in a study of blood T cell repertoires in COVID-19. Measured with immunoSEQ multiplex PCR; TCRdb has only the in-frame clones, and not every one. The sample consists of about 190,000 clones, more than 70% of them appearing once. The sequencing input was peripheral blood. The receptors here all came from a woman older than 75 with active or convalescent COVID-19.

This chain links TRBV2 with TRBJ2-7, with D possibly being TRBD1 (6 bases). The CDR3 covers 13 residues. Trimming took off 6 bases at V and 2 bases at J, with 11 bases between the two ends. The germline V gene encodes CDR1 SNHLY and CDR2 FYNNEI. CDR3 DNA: TGTGCCAGCAGCCGGACAGAGGCCTACGAGCAGTACTTC. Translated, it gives CASSRTEAYEQYF.

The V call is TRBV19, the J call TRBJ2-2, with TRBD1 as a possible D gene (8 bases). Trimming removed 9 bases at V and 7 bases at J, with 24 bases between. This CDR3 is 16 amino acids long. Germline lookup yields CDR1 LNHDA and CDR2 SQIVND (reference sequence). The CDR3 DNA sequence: TGTGCCAGCGCGGGGAGCGGGACAGGCTACGGCGGGGAGCTGTTTTTT. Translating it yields CASAGSGTGYGGELFF.

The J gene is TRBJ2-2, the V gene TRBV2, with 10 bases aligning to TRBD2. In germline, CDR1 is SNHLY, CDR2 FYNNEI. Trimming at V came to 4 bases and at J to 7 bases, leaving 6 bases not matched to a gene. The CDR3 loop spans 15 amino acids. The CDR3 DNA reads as TGTGCCAGCAGTGCGCAACTAGCGGGAAACGGGGAGCTGTTTTTT. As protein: CASSAQLAGNGELFF.

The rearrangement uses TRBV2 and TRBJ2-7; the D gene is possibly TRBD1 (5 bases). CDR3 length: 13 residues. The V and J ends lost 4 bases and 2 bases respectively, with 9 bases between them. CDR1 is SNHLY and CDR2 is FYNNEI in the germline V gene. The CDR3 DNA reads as TGTGCCAGCAGTGGGGGCCCAACCTACGAGCAGTACTTC. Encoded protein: CASSGGPTYEQYF.

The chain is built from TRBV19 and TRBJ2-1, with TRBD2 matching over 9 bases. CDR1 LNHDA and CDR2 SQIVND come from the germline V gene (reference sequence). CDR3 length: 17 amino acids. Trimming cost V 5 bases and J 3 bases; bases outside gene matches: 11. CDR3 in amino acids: CASSGFTSGFHYNEQFF. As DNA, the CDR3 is TGTGCCAGTAGTGGCTTTACTAGCGGGTTCCACTACAATGAGCAGTTCTTC.

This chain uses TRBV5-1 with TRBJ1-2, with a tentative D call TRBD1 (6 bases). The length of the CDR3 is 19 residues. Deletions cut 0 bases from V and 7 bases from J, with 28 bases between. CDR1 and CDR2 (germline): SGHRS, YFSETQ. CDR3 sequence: CASSLASVPGDSFSPGYTF. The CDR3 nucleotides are TGCGCCAGCAGCTTGGCCTCGGTCCCAGGGGATTCCTTCTCCCCTGGCTACACCTTC.

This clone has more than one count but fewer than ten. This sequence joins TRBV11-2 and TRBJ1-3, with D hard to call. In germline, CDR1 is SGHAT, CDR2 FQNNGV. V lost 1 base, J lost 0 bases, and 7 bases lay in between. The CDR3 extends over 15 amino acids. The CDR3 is CASSLVGSSGNTIYF. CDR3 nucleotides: TGTGCCAGCAGCTTAGTTGGCTCCTCTGGAAACACCATATATTTT.

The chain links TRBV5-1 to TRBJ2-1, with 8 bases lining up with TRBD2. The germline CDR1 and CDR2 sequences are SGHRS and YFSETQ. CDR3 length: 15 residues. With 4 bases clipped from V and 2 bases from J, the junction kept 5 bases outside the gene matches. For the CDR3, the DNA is TGCGCCAGCAGCCCCGGGGGGGTGCCCTACAATGAGCAGTTCTTC. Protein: CASSPGGVPYNEQFF.

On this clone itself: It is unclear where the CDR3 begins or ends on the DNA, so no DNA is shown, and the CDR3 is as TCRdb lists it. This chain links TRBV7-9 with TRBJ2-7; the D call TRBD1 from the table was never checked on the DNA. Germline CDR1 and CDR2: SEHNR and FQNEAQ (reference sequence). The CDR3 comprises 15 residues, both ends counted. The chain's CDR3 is CASSLVGQGANWHSF.

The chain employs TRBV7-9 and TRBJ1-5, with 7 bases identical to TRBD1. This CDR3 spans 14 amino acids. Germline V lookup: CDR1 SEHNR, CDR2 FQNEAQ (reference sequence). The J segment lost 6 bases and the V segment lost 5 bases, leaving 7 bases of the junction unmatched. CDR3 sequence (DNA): TGTGCCAGCAGCGCGACAGGGACGGGTCAGCCCCAGCATTTT. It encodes CASSATGTGQPQHF.

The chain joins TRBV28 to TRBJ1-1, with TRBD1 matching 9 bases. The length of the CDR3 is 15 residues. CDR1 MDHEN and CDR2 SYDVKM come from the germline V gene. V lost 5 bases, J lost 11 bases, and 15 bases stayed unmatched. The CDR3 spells CASSIAYRGRSEAFF. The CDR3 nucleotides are TGTGCCAGCAGTATAGCATACAGGGGGCGCTCGGAGGCTTTCTTT.

Here the CDR3 reads CASSLGGLAGAGTDTQYF. The CDR3 region has the DNA TGTGCCAGCAGCTTGGGGGGTCTAGCGGGAGCAGGCACAGATACGCAGTATTTT. V and J are TRBV5-8 and TRBJ2-3, with 10 bases fitting TRBD2. Germline V lookup: CDR1 SGHTS, CDR2 YDEGEE. The CDR3 consists of 18 residues. Trimming at V came to 0 bases and at J to 1 base, leaving 8 bases not matched to a gene.

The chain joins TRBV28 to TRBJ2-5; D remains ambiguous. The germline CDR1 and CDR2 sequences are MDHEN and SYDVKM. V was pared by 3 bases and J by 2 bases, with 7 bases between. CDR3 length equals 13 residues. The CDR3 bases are TGTGCCAGCAGTTTTTTCGTGCAAGAGACCCAGTACTTC. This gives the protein CASSFFVQETQYF.

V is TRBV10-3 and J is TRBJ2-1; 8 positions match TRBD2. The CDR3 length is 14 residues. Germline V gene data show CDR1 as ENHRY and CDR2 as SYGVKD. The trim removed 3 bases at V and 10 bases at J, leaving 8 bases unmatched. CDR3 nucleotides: TGTGCCATCAGTGAAGCGGGAGCTCCGGCCGAGCAGTTCTTC. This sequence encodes CAISEAGAPAEQFF.

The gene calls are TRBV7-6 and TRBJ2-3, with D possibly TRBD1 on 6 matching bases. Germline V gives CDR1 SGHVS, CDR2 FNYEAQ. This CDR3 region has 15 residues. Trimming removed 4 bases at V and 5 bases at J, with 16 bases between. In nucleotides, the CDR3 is TGTGCCAGCAGCTCGACAGGACCACCCGTAGATACGCAGTATTTT. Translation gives CASSSTGPPVDTQYF.

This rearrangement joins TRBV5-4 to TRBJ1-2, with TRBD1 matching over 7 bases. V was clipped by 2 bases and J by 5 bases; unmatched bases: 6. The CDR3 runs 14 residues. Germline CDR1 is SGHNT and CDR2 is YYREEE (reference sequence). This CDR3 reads CASSFTGTVYGYTF. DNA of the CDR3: TGTGCCAGCAGCTTTACCGGGACAGTGTATGGCTACACCTTC.

CDR3 region: CATSRTTGDSPYEQYF. The CDR3 DNA reads as TGTGCCACCAGCAGAACGACGGGGGACAGTCCCTACGAGCAGTACTTC. V is TRBV15 and J is TRBJ2-7; maybe TRBD1 (7 bases). The CDR3 runs 16 residues. CDR1 and CDR2 (germline): LNHNV, YYDKDF (reference sequence). Trimming removed 2 bases at V and 2 bases at J, with 16 bases between.

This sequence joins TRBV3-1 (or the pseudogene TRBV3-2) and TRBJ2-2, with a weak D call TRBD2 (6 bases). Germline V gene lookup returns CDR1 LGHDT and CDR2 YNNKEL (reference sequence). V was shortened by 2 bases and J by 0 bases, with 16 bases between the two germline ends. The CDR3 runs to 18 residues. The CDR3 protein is CASSQSPAGGANTGELFF. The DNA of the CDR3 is TGTGCCAGCAGCCAATCCCCCGCTGGCGGGGCGAACACCGGGGAGCTGTTTTTT.

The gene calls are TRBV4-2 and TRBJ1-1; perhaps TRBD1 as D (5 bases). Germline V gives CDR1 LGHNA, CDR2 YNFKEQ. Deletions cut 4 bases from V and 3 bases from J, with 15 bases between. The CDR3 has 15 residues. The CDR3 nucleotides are TGTGCCAGCAGCCTCCAAGGGGCCGCGGACACTGAAGCTTTCTTT. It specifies CASSLQGAADTEAFF.

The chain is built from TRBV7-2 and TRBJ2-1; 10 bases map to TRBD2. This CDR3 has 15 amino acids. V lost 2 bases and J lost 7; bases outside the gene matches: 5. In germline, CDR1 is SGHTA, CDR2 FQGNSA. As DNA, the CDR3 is TGTGCCAGCAGCTTATCTAGCGGGGGCAGAAATGAGCAGTTCTTC. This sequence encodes CASSLSSGGRNEQFF.

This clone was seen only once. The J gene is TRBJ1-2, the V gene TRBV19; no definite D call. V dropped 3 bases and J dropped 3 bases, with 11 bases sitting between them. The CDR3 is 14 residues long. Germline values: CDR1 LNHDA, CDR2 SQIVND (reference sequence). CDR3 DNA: TGTGCCAGTAGTATGTCGGGGAATGACTATGGCTACACCTTC. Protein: CASSMSGNDYGYTF.

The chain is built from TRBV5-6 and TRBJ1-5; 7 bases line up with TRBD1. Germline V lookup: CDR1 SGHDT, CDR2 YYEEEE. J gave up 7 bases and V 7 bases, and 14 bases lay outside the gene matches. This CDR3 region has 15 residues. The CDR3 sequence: CASLRQGGEVQPQHF. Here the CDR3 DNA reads TGTGCCAGCCTTCGCCAGGGGGGCGAAGTACAGCCCCAGCATTTT.

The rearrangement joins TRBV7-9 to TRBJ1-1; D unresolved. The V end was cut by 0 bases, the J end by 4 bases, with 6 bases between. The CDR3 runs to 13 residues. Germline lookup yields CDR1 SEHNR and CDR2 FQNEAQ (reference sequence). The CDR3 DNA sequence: TGTGCCAGCAGCTTAGCGGAGACCACTGAAGCTTTCTTT. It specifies CASSLAETTEAFF.

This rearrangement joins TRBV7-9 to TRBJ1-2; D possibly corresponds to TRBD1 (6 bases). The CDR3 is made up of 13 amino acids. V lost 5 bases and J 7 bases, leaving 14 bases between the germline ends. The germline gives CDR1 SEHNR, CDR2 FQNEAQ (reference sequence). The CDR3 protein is CASSLQGLGGYTF. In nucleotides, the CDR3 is TGTGCCAGCAGCCTGCAGGGGTTGGGTGGCTACACCTTC.

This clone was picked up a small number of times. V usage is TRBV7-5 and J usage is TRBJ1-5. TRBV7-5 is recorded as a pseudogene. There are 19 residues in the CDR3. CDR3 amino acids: CARSHLEADPFYSNQPQHF. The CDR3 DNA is TGTGCCAGAAGCCACTTGGAGGCTGACCCATTTTATAGCAATCAGCCCCAGCATTTT.